This is a list of T cell receptor beta chains from one sample in a study of blood T cell repertoires in COVID-19. This table comes from immunoSEQ multiplex PCR, and its TCRdb copy is limited to in-frame clones, with some not included. The sample consists of fewer than 250,000 clones, around 87% of them appearing once. Sequenced input: peripheral blood. All receptors come from a man between 60 and 70 years old with acute or convalescent COVID-19. Both conserved end residues are part of each CDR3. Each record gives: CDR3 DNA, CDR3 protein, D gene, J gene, V gene, clone size. A D gene is named only where the DNA matches it firmly. For some rows the clone size is stated as once, few or many, or as a class when expanded; others skip it.

DNA: TGTGCCAGTACCAGCTACCTGGGCGGGGGTTCACCCCTCCACTTT; CDR3: CASTSYLGGGSPLHF; D: .; J: TRBJ1-6; V: TRBV19; size: .
DNA: TGTGCCAGCAGCCCCAGGACAGGGGCGGACACCGGGGAGCTGTTTTTT; CDR3: CASSPRTGADTGELFF; D: TRBD1; J: TRBJ2-2; V: TRBV9; size: .
DNA: TGCGCCAGCAGCCAAACCGGGACAGGGGATGAAAAACTGTTTTTT; CDR3: CASSQTGTGDEKLFF; D: TRBD1; J: TRBJ1-4; V: TRBV4-1; size: .
DNA: TGTGCCAGCAGCCCGACGACTAGCGGGGTTTACGAGCAGTACTTC; CDR3: CASSPTTSGVYEQYF; D: TRBD2; J: TRBJ2-7; V: TRBV3-1/TRBV3-2; size: .
DNA: TGTGCCAGCAGTCAGGGTATTGGAAATCAGCCCCAGCATTTT; CDR3: CASSQGIGNQPQHF; D: .; J: TRBJ1-5; V: TRBV11-2; size: .
DNA: TGCAGCGTTGATCGACTTAGCGGGGGAAGCTCCTACAATGAGCAGTTCTTC; CDR3: CSVDRLSGGSSYNEQFF; D: TRBD2; J: TRBJ2-1; V: TRBV29-1; size: .
DNA: TGTGCCAGCAGTTCCGGACAGGGTAAATCCTACGAGCAGTACTTC; CDR3: CASSSGQGKSYEQYF; D: TRBD1; J: TRBJ2-7; V: TRBV28; size: .
DNA: TGTGCTAGTGGTTTAGAGAGCTACAATGAGCAGTTCTTC; CDR3: CASGLESYNEQFF; D: .; J: TRBJ2-1; V: TRBV12-5; size: .
DNA: TGTGCCAGCAGCAAAGACAGGGGGCGGGTTGAAAAACTGTTTTTT; CDR3: CASSKDRGRVEKLFF; D: TRBD1; J: TRBJ1-4; V: TRBV3-1/TRBV3-2; size: .
DNA: TGCGCCAGCAGCTTGTGGCAATCTAGCACAGATACGCAGTATTTT; CDR3: CASSLWQSSTDTQYF; D: .; J: TRBJ2-3; V: TRBV5-1; size: .
DNA: TGCGCCAGCAGCTTGGAGACAGGGGGCAGCGAGCAGTTCTTC; CDR3: CASSLETGGSEQFF; D: TRBD1; J: TRBJ2-1; V: TRBV5-1; size: .
DNA: TGTGCCAGCAGCCGACGAGACAGGGGCGGTACTGAAGCTTTCTTT; CDR3: CASSRRDRGGTEAFF; D: TRBD1; J: TRBJ1-1; V: TRBV3-1/TRBV3-2; size: .
DNA: TGCGCCAGCAGCGGGGGGACAGCGCCTTCAGCTAACTATGGCTACACCTTC; CDR3: CASSGGTAPSANYGYTF; D: TRBD1; J: TRBJ1-2; V: TRBV5-1; size: .
DNA: TGCGCCAGCAGCCAAGATTACGGGACTAGCTCGTACGATGAGCAGTTCTTC; CDR3: CASSQDYGTSSYDEQFF; D: TRBD2; J: TRBJ2-1; V: TRBV4-3; size: .
DNA: TGTGCCAGCAGTTGGACAGTGAACACTGAAGCTTTCTTT; CDR3: CASSWTVNTEAFF; D: .; J: TRBJ1-1; V: TRBV12-3/TRBV12-4; size: once
DNA: TGCGCCAGCAGCCCCAGCGGTAACAATCAGCCCCAGCATTTT; CDR3: CASSPSGNNQPQHF; D: .; J: TRBJ1-5; V: TRBV5-1; size: .
DNA: TGCGCCAGCAGCTTAGGGACTACCTACAATGAGCAGTTCTTC; CDR3: CASSLGTTYNEQFF; D: TRBD2; J: TRBJ2-1; V: TRBV5-1; size: few
DNA: TGTGCCAGCAGCCCGGGCACTAGCGTCCAAGAGACCCAGTACTTC; CDR3: CASSPGTSVQETQYF; D: TRBD2; J: TRBJ2-5; V: TRBV11-2; size: .
DNA: TGTGCCAGCAGACCCCCTAAGAACACTGAAGCTTTCTTT; CDR3: CASRPPKNTEAFF; D: .; J: TRBJ1-1; V: TRBV2; size: few
DNA: TGTGCCAGCAGTTCCTCAGGGTTACGTGGCTACACCTTC; CDR3: CASSSSGLRGYTF; D: .; J: TRBJ1-2; V: TRBV28; size: .
DNA: TGTGCCAGTAGTGGGGGACAGGGTGCAGCTAACTATGGCTACACCTTC; CDR3: CASSGGQGAANYGYTF; D: TRBD1; J: TRBJ1-2; V: TRBV19; size: .
DNA: TGTGCCAGCAGCTCGCTATGGGGCGGCGAGACCCAGTACTTC; CDR3: CASSSLWGGETQYF; D: .; J: TRBJ2-5; V: TRBV7-2; size: .
DNA: TGTGCCAGCTCACACCGTGACAGAAGCTACGAGCAGTACTTC; CDR3: CASSHRDRSYEQYF; D: .; J: TRBJ2-7; V: TRBV18; size: .
DNA: TGTGCCAGCAGCTTAAGCAGAACCGGGGAGCTGTTTTTT; CDR3: CASSLSRTGELFF; D: .; J: TRBJ2-2; V: TRBV7-3; size: .
DNA: TGCAGCGTTACGGGGGACCTCACAGATACGCAGTATTTT; CDR3: CSVTGDLTDTQYF; D: .; J: TRBJ2-3; V: TRBV29-1; size: .
DNA: TGTGCCAGCAGCCAAGCGGGGGGGCACGAGGAGACCCAGTACTTC; CDR3: CASSQAGGHEETQYF; D: TRBD2; J: TRBJ2-5; V: TRBV3-1/TRBV3-2; size: .
DNA: TGTGCCAGCAGTGTTCGACAGGGGCATAATTCACCCCTCCACTTT; CDR3: CASSVRQGHNSPLHF; D: TRBD1; J: TRBJ1-6; V: TRBV28; size: .
DNA: TGCGCCAGCAGCTTATATACAGGGTTGGATACGCAGTATTTT; CDR3: CASSLYTGLDTQYF; D: .; J: TRBJ2-3; V: TRBV5-1; size: .
DNA: TGTGCCATCAGTGAGTGGGCTACGGCGGGGTGGTACTCCTACGAGCAGTACTTC; CDR3: CAISEWATAGWYSYEQYF; D: .; J: TRBJ2-7; V: TRBV10-3; size: .
DNA: TGTGCCAGCAGCGTAGATGAGGGGGCGCCCGGCTACACCTTC; CDR3: CASSVDEGAPGYTF; D: TRBD1; J: TRBJ1-2; V: TRBV9; size: .
DNA: TGTGCCAGCAGCCAGACAACAGGGTCCCAGCCCCAGCATTTT; CDR3: CASSQTTGSQPQHF; D: .; J: TRBJ1-5; V: TRBV3-1/TRBV3-2; size: .
DNA: TGTGCCAGCAGCTTAGAGAGAGGAGGATCCTATGGCTACACCTTC; CDR3: CASSLERGGSYGYTF; D: .; J: TRBJ1-2; V: TRBV7-2; size: .
DNA: TGTGCCACCAGTGATGACAGGGGAAGGACCGGGGAGCTGTTTTTT; CDR3: CATSDDRGRTGELFF; D: TRBD1; J: TRBJ2-2; V: TRBV24-1; size: .
DNA: TGTGCCTGGAGTTTGGGACAGGGGGCTGCTAATGAAAAACTGTTTTTT; CDR3: CAWSLGQGAANEKLFF; D: TRBD1; J: TRBJ1-4; V: TRBV30; size: .
DNA: TGTGCCAGCAGCCCTAATAGCGGGGGGGCTGGGTATTTT; CDR3: CASSPNSGGAGYF; D: TRBD2; J: TRBJ2-3; V: TRBV3-1/TRBV3-2; size: .
DNA: TGTGCCAGTACGACTTCCGCCGGGGACAGGTATAACTATGGCTACACCTTC; CDR3: CASTTSAGDRYNYGYTF; D: TRBD1; J: TRBJ1-2; V: TRBV19; size: .
DNA: TGTGCCACCAGCAGAACAGGACAGGGAAACAATGAGCAGTTCTTC; CDR3: CATSRTGQGNNEQFF; D: TRBD1; J: TRBJ2-1; V: TRBV15; size: .
DNA: TGTGCCAGCAGTTTAGGGGGGACAGGGTATGAAAAACTGTTTTTT; CDR3: CASSLGGTGYEKLFF; D: TRBD1; J: TRBJ1-4; V: TRBV27; size: .
DNA: TGTGCCAGCAGCCTTAGCGGGGGGGGAACCTACGAGCAGTACTTC; CDR3: CASSLSGGGTYEQYF; D: TRBD2; J: TRBJ2-7; V: TRBV6-5; size: .
DNA: TGCGCCAGCAGCTTGGCCTTGGGGAGAGGTGGAAACACCATATATTTT; CDR3: CASSLALGRGGNTIYF; D: .; J: TRBJ1-3; V: TRBV5-1; size: .
DNA: TGTGCCAGCAGATCCCGGGAGTTCTTAGCCGCCACGGGTTTC; CDR3: CASRSREFLAATGF; D: .; J: TRBJ2-7; V: TRBV28; size: once
DNA: TGTGCCAGCAGCTTAGGGACTAGCGTACGGTACGAGCAGTACTTC; CDR3: CASSLGTSVRYEQYF; D: TRBD2; J: TRBJ2-7; V: TRBV5-4; size: .
DNA: TGTGCCAGCAGCTTGGGACAGGAGAATGAAAAACTGTTTTTT; CDR3: CASSLGQENEKLFF; D: TRBD1; J: TRBJ1-4; V: TRBV7-9; size: once
DNA: TGCGCCAGCAGCTTACAGGGGGCCTTCAATGAGCAGTTCTTC; CDR3: CASSLQGAFNEQFF; D: TRBD1; J: TRBJ2-1; V: TRBV5-1; size: .
DNA: TGTGCCAGCAGTACCCGACTCCCCGGTGGCAACGAGCAGTACTTC; CDR3: CASSTRLPGGNEQYF; D: .; J: TRBJ2-7; V: TRBV28; size: once
DNA: TGCGCCAGCAGCCCCACCCGGACAGCGGACTATGGCTACACCTTC; CDR3: CASSPTRTADYGYTF; D: .; J: TRBJ1-2; V: TRBV4-3; size: .
DNA: TGTGCCAGCAGCTTGGGCGGACAGGGAGGTCAGCCCCAGCATTTT; CDR3: CASSLGGQGGQPQHF; D: TRBD1; J: TRBJ1-5; V: TRBV5-5; size: .
DNA: TGTGCCAGCAGTGAAGCGGTGTTAGCGGGGAAACGCCCCTCGGATACGCAGTATTTT; CDR3: CASSEAVLAGKRPSDTQYF; D: TRBD2; J: TRBJ2-3; V: TRBV6-1; size: few
DNA: TGTGCCAGTAGTATCTTGACAGGGGGAACTATGAACACTGAAGCTTTCTTT; CDR3: CASSILTGGTMNTEAFF; D: TRBD1; J: TRBJ1-1; V: TRBV19; size: .
DNA: TGTGCCAGCAGCTTGGAAGGGGGTACCTACAATGAGCAGTTCTTC; CDR3: CASSLEGGTYNEQFF; D: .; J: TRBJ2-1; V: TRBV7-9; size: .
DNA: TGTGCCAGCTTTTCCCGGGACAGGGAAAACTATGGCTACACCTTC; CDR3: CASFSRDRENYGYTF; D: TRBD1; J: TRBJ1-2; V: TRBV28; size: once
DNA: TGCAGCGCCGGGACTCTCAATGAGCAGTTCTTC; CDR3: CSAGTLNEQFF; D: .; J: TRBJ2-1; V: TRBV29-1; size: .
DNA: TGTGCCAGCAGCCAAGTAGGCCGGGAGAACTATGGCTACACCTTC; CDR3: CASSQVGRENYGYTF; D: .; J: TRBJ1-2; V: TRBV14; size: few
DNA: TGCGCCAGCAGCTTGGACGGGAACTATGGCTACACCTTC; CDR3: CASSLDGNYGYTF; D: .; J: TRBJ1-2; V: TRBV5-1; size: .